The 10 T cell receptor beta chains reported below all come from one sample, sequenced in a study of OX40 agonist ivuxolimab in advanced cancers. Assay used: immunoSEQ multiplex PCR; TCRdb lists only in-frame clones, some missing. The repertoire holds 90,000 or so clones, with roughly 90% as singletons. Sequences were derived from CD4+ or CD8+ T cells sorted from blood, sampled in a trial of the OX40 agonist ivuxolimab. These receptor sequences come from an adult with an advanced solid tumor such as melanoma, head and neck, liver or kidney cancer.

V usage is TRBV10-3 and J usage is TRBJ2-7; unclear D gene. The germline gives CDR1 ENHRY, CDR2 SYGVKD. The CDR3 contains 14 residues. V gave up 4 bases and J gave up 6 bases, with 16 bases separating them. The CDR3 sequence: CAISGSVGRGEQYF. CDR3 in DNA: TGTGCCATCAGTGGATCGGTGGGCCGTGGCGAGCAGTACTTC.

The gene calls are TRBV28 and TRBJ2-1; 11 bases fit TRBD2. J gave up 8 bases and V 2 bases, and 5 bases lay outside the gene matches. CDR3 length: 15 amino acids. Germline V CDR1 and CDR2: MDHEN, SYDVKM. The CDR3 is CASSLGSGRDYEQFF. In nucleotides, the CDR3 is TGTGCCAGCAGTTTAGGTAGCGGGAGGGACTATGAGCAGTTCTTC.

J is TRBJ2-7 and V is TRBV18, with 7 bases aligning to TRBD1. V lost 2 bases and J lost 7; bases outside the gene matches: 5. The CDR3 runs to 13 residues. Germline V gene data show CDR1 as KGHSH and CDR2 as LQKENI. This CDR3 is CASSPIRGSEQYF. CDR3 DNA: TGTGCCAGCTCACCAATCAGGGGGAGTGAGCAGTACTTC. Supplemented by reference TRBV18 and TRBJ2-7, the full variable domain reads NAGVMQNPRHLVRRRGQEARLRCSPMKGHSHVYWYRQLPEEGLKFMVYLQKENIIDESGMPKERFSAEFPKEGPSILRIQQVVRGDSAAYFCASSPIRGSEQYFGPGTRLTVT.

The chain carries TRBV28 and TRBJ1-1; D unresolved. There are 14 residues in the CDR3. The V end was cut by 5 bases, the J end by 5 bases, with 15 bases between. Germline CDR1 and CDR2: MDHEN and SYDVKM. The CDR3 spells CASSLIGLRTEAFF. The CDR3, as DNA: TGTGCCAGCAGTCTCATCGGACTGAGGACTGAAGCTTTCTTT.

The CDR3 DNA is TGTGCCAGCAGCGTAGCCCCGAGGGACGAGACCCAGTACTTC. It encodes CASSVAPRDETQYF. The J gene is TRBJ2-5, the V gene TRBV9; D could derive from TRBD1 or TRBD2 (5 bases each). V was clipped by 0 bases and J by 5 bases, with 11 bases between them. The germline V gene has CDR1 SGDLS and CDR2 YYNGEE. The CDR3 runs 14 residues.

Details on this clone: This specimen includes other DNA sequences encoding the same CDR3. The chain combines TRBV18 with TRBJ1-1; D is undetermined. The CDR3 sequence is 13 residues long. Trimming took 0 bases from V and 0 from J, leaving 2 bases between them. CDR1 is KGHSH, CDR2 LQKENI, per germline. CDR3 bases: TGTGCCAGCTCACCACCGATGAACACTGAAGCTTTCTTT. As protein: CASSPPMNTEAFF.

The chain couples TRBV10-3 to TRBJ1-5; D ambiguous. The CDR3 has 14 residues. V was cut by 3 bases and J by 0 bases, with 6 bases left in between. CDR1 and CDR2 (germline): ENHRY, SYGVKD. The CDR3 sequence: CAISDSNSNQPQHF. The CDR3, as DNA: TGTGCCATCAGTGACTCTAATAGCAATCAGCCCCAGCATTTT.

V and J are TRBV27 and TRBJ1-2; a possible D gene is TRBD1 (6 bases). V lost 5 bases and J lost 8, with 21 bases in between. The CDR3 is made up of 15 amino acids. Germline CDR1 is MNHEY and CDR2 is SMNVEV (reference sequence). CDR3 amino acids: CASSPTGSGSGGYTF. CDR3 DNA: TGTGCCAGCAGTCCCACAGGGTCGGGTAGCGGCGGCTACACCTTC.

The CDR3 sequence: CASSLWTGVPNNYGYTF. In DNA, the CDR3 is TGTGCCAGCAGCTTATGGACAGGGGTACCCAACAACTATGGCTACACCTTC. The chain links TRBV5-5 to TRBJ1-2, with TRBD1 matching over 9 bases. CDR3 length: 17 amino acids. Unmatched junction bases numbered 10, after V lost 2 bases and J lost 2 bases. Germline CDR1 is SGHKS and CDR2 is YYEKEE (reference sequence).

The V gene is TRBV5-1, the J gene TRBJ2-2, with 11 bases identical to TRBD1. The V gene end was trimmed by 4 bases and the J gene end by 4 bases; junction bases not matched to a gene: 6. CDR3 length: 16 amino acids. CDR1 and CDR2 from the germline V gene are SGHRS and YFSETQ. The CDR3 region is CASSPGGTGGTGELFF. CDR3 coding DNA: TGCGCCAGCAGCCCTGGCGGGACAGGGGGCACCGGGGAGCTGTTTTTT.